This TCR beta chain came from a study of CD8 T cells in Susac syndrome. Comments on this clonotype: Its cognate antigen is unknown.

The CDR3 loop spans 15 amino acids. Trimming pared 2 bases from V and 1 base from J, leaving 11 bases between. The V gene's germline CDR1 is SGHTA and CDR2 FQGTGA. Study results and limitations: It was acknowledged by the study that relatively few individuals were included in its TCR sequencing and HLA analysis.

Reverse transcription of 0.5 to 1 ug RNA was performed with random hexamers. MiXCR, applied by TCRdb to the immunoSEQ multiplex PCR reads, yields one record per CDR3 protein. The table includes 130,000 to 150,000 distinct CDR3 sequences, over 85% detected once. CD8+ and CD4+ T cells from blood underwent TCR beta sequencing. Purification of the CD8+ and CD4+ T cells relied on negative isolation, and TEMRA cells underwent FACS enrichment. The sequenced material came from CD8+ T cells from PBMCs. The TCR originated in a human donor in good health. This chain uses TRBV7-3 with TRBJ1-1; D might be TRBD1 (5 bases). The CDR3 is CASSLGLGANTEAFF. In nucleotides, the CDR3 is TGTGCCAGCAGCTTAGGTTTAGGGGCGAACACTGAAGCTTTCTTT.